Listed here are 13 T cell receptor beta chains from one sample, sequenced in a study of T cells after yellow fever vaccination. Each CDR3 protein is one row after TCRdb ran MiXCR on the 5' RACE reads. This table has 500,000 to 550,000 distinct CDR3 sequences, 20% to 25% appearing once. The material was PBMCs, obtained roughly 20 days after the first yellow fever vaccination. These receptors were obtained from a man aged 18 to 29 who received the YFV17D yellow fever vaccine.

This rearrangement joins TRBV5-1 to TRBJ2-5; 8 bases map to TRBD2. CDR1 is SGHRS and CDR2 is YFSETQ in the germline V gene. The CDR3 is made up of 14 amino acids. The V gene end was trimmed by 4 bases and the J gene end by 3 bases; junction bases not matched to a gene: 5. The CDR3 DNA is TGCGCCAGCAGCCCCGGCGGGGGGAAAGAGACCCAGTACTTC. As protein: CASSPGGGKETQYF. Full variable domain (rest looked up from reference TRBV5-1 and TRBJ2-5): KAGVTQTPRYLIKTRGQQVTLSCSPISGHRSVSWYQQTPGQGLQFLFEYFSETQRNKGNFPGRFSGRQFSNSRSEMNVSTLELGDSALYLCASSPGGGKETQYFGPGTRLLVL.

This clonotype showed up many times. The V gene is TRBV20-1, the J gene TRBJ1-1; D not resolved. The CDR3 extends over 12 amino acids. The germline V and J ends were trimmed by 3 bases and 1 base, with 6 bases remaining between them. Per the germline V gene, CDR1 is DFQATT and CDR2 is SNEGSKA (reference sequence). Written as DNA, the CDR3 is TGCAGTGCTAGGCCGGCGAACACTGAAGCTTTCTTT. As protein: CSARPANTEAFF.

V usage is TRBV7-2 and J usage is TRBJ2-3; tentative D call: TRBD1 (5 bases). The CDR3 sequence is 17 residues long. Germline loops: CDR1 SGHTA, CDR2 FQGNSA. Trimming took off 5 bases at V and 4 bases at J, with 22 bases between the two ends. The CDR3: CASSLSYAGRPPDTQYF. The CDR3 bases are TGTGCCAGCAGCCTCTCATATGCAGGGCGGCCGCCAGATACGCAGTATTTT.

This clonotype was detected many times. The rearrangement uses TRBV6-6 and TRBJ2-7; unclear D gene. V was clipped by 1 base and J by 5 bases, with 6 bases between them. The CDR3 loop spans 12 amino acids. Germline CDR1 and CDR2: MNHNY and SVGAGI (reference sequence). CDR3 region: CASSYLWDEQYF. In nucleotides, the CDR3 is TGTGCCAGCAGTTACTTGTGGGACGAGCAGTACTTC.

This clonotype has just a few counts. The gene calls are TRBV6-2 or TRBV6-3 and TRBJ2-3, with 7 bases matching TRBD1. Unmatched junction bases numbered 8, after V lost 5 bases and J lost 0 bases. This CDR3 contains 16 residues. Germline V gene data show CDR1 as MNHEY and CDR2 as SVGEGT. The CDR3 DNA sequence: TGTGCCAGCAGTACCCTCTCAGGGGGTAGCACAGATACGCAGTATTTT. Translated, it gives CASSTLSGGSTDTQYF.

The gene calls are TRBV3-1 and TRBJ1-6, with TRBD1 as a possible D gene (6 bases). Trimming left V 6 bases short and J 7 bases short, with 10 bases between. Germline V gives CDR1 LGHDT, CDR2 YNNKEL (reference sequence). This CDR3 has 13 residues. The CDR3 DNA reads TGTGCCAGCAGACAGGGTTCGAATTCACCCCTCCACTTT. Translated, it gives CASRQGSNSPLHF. Full variable domain (rest looked up from reference TRBV3-1 and TRBJ1-6): DTAVSQTPKYLVTQMGNDKSIKCEQNLGHDTMYWYKQDSKKFLKIMFSYNNKELIINETVPNRFSPKSPDKAHLNLHINSLELGDSAVYFCASRQGSNSPLHFGNGTRLTVT.

The sample holds a few counts of this clonotype. V usage is TRBV12-3 or TRBV12-4 and J usage is TRBJ2-2, with 8 bases that match TRBD1. The J segment lost 2 bases and the V segment lost 6 bases, leaving 11 bases of the junction unmatched. The CDR3 has 17 amino acids. This chain's CDR3 is CASRGLRDRRNTGELFF. DNA of the CDR3: TGTGCCAGCAGAGGATTACGGGACAGGAGAAACACCGGGGAGCTGTTTTTT.

This chain connects TRBV20-1 to TRBJ2-5, with 9 nucleotides matching TRBD2. The germline V gene has CDR1 DFQATT and CDR2 SNEGSKA (reference sequence). V lost 0 bases, J lost 5 bases, and 10 bases stayed unmatched. This CDR3 is built from 16 residues. The CDR3 coding sequence is TGCAGTGCTAGAGAATGGGCGGGGGGGCCTGGTGAGACCCAGTACTTC. Translated, it gives CSAREWAGGPGETQYF.

This clonotype has a handful of counts. The chain recombines TRBV14 with TRBJ1-2; D uncertain. The CDR3 is 15 residues long. Trimming removed 1 base from V and 4 bases from J, with 13 bases in between. The V gene's germline CDR1 is SGHDN and CDR2 FVKESK. The CDR3 DNA follows: TGTGCCAGCAGCCAAGTCTCGGGTTTGGTCTATGGCTACACCTTC. Its protein is CASSQVSGLVYGYTF. Complete variable domain (other parts from reference TRBV14 and TRBJ1-2): EAGVTQFPSHSVIEKGQTVTLRCDPISGHDNLYWYRRVMGKEIKFLLHFVKESKQDESGMPNNRFLAERTGGTYSTLKVQPAELEDSGVYFCASSQVSGLVYGYTFGSGTRLTVV.

The genes are TRBV4-1 and TRBJ1-2; TRBD1 matches 12 bases. This CDR3 region has 17 residues. Germline V gene lookup returns CDR1 MGHRA and CDR2 YSYEKL. Trimming removed 1 base from V and 7 bases from J; junction bases left unmatched: 10. In nucleotides, the CDR3 is TGCGCCAGCAGCCAAGGGGGACAGGGGGCGGAAGCGGGTGGCTACACCTTC. Translation gives CASSQGGQGAEAGGYTF.

The chain couples TRBV7-6 to TRBJ1-1, with D unresolved. CDR3 size: 13 residues. Trimming took off 2 bases at V and 6 bases at J, with 10 bases between the two ends. The germline CDR1 and CDR2 sequences are SGHVS and FNYEAQ. CDR3 protein: CASSLSPLAEAFF. In DNA form, the CDR3 reads TGTGCCAGCAGCTTAAGCCCATTGGCTGAAGCTTTCTTT.

This clonotype was seen a handful of times. The rearrangement uses TRBV7-3 and TRBJ2-5; 9 nucleotides match TRBD1. This CDR3 has 15 amino acids. Germline CDR1 is SGHTA and CDR2 is FQGTGA. Trimming at V came to 4 bases and at J to 4 bases, leaving 7 bases not matched to a gene. For the CDR3, the DNA is TGTGCCAGCAGCTCGACAGGGGGTCGTGGAGAGACCCAGTACTTC. Its protein product is CASSSTGGRGETQYF.

At least ten counts were recorded for this clonotype. The chain couples TRBV12-3 or TRBV12-4 to TRBJ2-3; D may correspond to TRBD1 or TRBD2 (5 bases each). The CDR3 has 14 amino acids. The V end lost 6 bases, the J end lost 8 bases, and 18 bases lay between the germline ends. CDR3 region: CASSFTTRDGTQYF. Here the CDR3 DNA reads TGTGCCAGCAGCTTCACTACTAGGGACGGTACGCAGTATTTT.